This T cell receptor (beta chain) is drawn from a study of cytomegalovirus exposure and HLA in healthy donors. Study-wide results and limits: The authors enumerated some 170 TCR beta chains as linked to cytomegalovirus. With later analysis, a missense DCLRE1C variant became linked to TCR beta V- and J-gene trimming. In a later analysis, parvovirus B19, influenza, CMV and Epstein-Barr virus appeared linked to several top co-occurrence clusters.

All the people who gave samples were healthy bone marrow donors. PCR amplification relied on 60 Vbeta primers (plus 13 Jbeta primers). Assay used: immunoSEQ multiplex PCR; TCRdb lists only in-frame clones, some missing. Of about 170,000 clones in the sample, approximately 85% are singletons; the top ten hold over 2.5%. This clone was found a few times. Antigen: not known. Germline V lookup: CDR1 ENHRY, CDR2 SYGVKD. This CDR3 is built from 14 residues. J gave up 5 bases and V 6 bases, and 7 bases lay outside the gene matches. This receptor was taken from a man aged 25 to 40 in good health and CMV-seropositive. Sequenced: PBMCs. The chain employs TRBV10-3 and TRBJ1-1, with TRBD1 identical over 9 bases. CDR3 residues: CAIREQGARTEAFF. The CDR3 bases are TGTGCCATCAGAGAACAGGGGGCGCGGACTGAAGCTTTCTTT.